The source of this T cell receptor (beta chain) is a study of T-cell memory formation after mild COVID-19. Overall study: In these data, TCR clusters were largely donor specific.

TCRdb reprocessed the 5' RACE reads via MiXCR and lists one record per CDR3 protein. The sample consists of about 440,000 distinct CDR3 sequences, about 19% of them appearing once. Sequencing input: PBMCs or a T cell subset sorted from them (not recorded which). The TCR was taken from an adult woman who had mild COVID-19 (a few samples of this study predate the infection). Cell type and time point are not known.

CDR3 DNA: TGTGCCAGCAGTGATACAGGGGCTGGTAATGAGCAGTTCTTC. Protein: CASSDTGAGNEQFF. This sequence joins TRBV25-1 and TRBJ2-1; 7 bases align to TRBD1. Germline V gives CDR1 MGHDK, CDR2 SYGVNS. The CDR3 consists of 14 residues. Trimming at V came to 3 bases and at J to 7 bases, leaving 6 bases not matched to a gene.